Presented here are 27 T cell receptor beta chains from one specimen sequenced in a study of post-analysis software for immune sequencing data. Regarding the study as a whole: TRBV5-6, TRBV5-1 and TRBV20-1 belonged to a set of roughly five TRBV segments that were more frequent in patients than controls.

Every TCR beta cDNA library bore unique molecular identifiers. One entry per CDR3 protein results from TCRdb running MiXCR on the PCR reads. Here the sample spans hundreds of thousands of distinct CDR3 sequences, 25% to 30% being singletons. Their specific antigens are unknown. The specimen was blood. Source of these receptors: a girl between 5 and 17 years old with multiple sclerosis.

The sample holds a few counts of this clonotype. The chain uses TRBV20-1 and TRBJ2-1; the match to TRBD2 covers 8 bases. The CDR3 is 14 residues long. The junction had 8 bases not matched to a gene; V was cut back by 1 base and J by 9 bases. Per the germline V gene, CDR1 is DFQATT and CDR2 is SNEGSKA (reference sequence). DNA for the CDR3: TGCAGTGCTAGAGGGATAGCGGGATGGGGTGAGCAGTTCTTC. It is translated as CSARGIAGWGEQFF.

Only one count was recorded for this clonotype. The gene calls are TRBV28 and TRBJ2-5, with D uncertain. V was cut by 10 bases and J by 11 bases, with 26 bases left in between. CDR1 and CDR2 (germline): MDHEN, SYDVKM. CDR3 size: 14 residues. The CDR3 protein is CATLPAFISNEQYF. CDR3 in DNA: TGTGCCACCCTTCCGGCTTTTATTAGCAATGAGCAGTACTTC.

The chain recombines TRBV20-1 with TRBJ2-3; 7 bases are a match to TRBD2. V shed 6 bases and J 4 bases; nucleotides not matched to a gene: 19. CDR3 length: 17 residues. Germline V gene lookup returns CDR1 DFQATT and CDR2 SNEGSKA (reference sequence). The CDR3 DNA reads TGCAGTGCCGCACGAGCGGGAACACCCATTAGCGCAGATACGCAGTATTTT. It yields the protein CSAARAGTPISADTQYF.

This clonotype was observed a few times. The chain has TRBV6-2 or TRBV6-3 and TRBJ2-5; 9 positions match TRBD2. Germline V gene sequence: CDR1 MNHEY, CDR2 SVGEGT. Germline trimming cut 5 bases from V and 2 bases from J; bases unmatched to any gene: 15. CDR3 size: 18 residues. The CDR3 DNA is TGTGCCAGCAGTATACGCCCCACTCTAGCGGGAACACAAGAGACCCAGTACTTC. Encoded protein: CASSIRPTLAGTQETQYF.

The chain uses TRBV7-2 and TRBJ2-3; tentative D call: TRBD1 (6 bases). This CDR3 comprises 15 residues. Germline-derived CDR1 and CDR2 are SGHTA and FQGNSA. V lost 6 bases to trimming and J lost 5 bases, with 18 bases between them. This chain's CDR3 is CASRLTISRGDTQYF. CDR3 coding DNA: TGTGCCAGCAGGCTCACTATCTCCAGGGGAGATACGCAGTATTTT. Supplemented by reference TRBV7-2 and TRBJ2-3, the full variable domain reads GAGVSQSPSNKVTEKGKDVELRCDPISGHTALYWYRQSLGQGLEFLIYFQGNSAPDKSGLPSDRFSAERTGGSVSTLTIQRTQQEDSAVYLCASRLTISRGDTQYFGPGTRLTVL.

V is TRBV5-8 and J is TRBJ2-7; TRBD1 matches at 10 bases. Germline V CDR1 and CDR2: SGHTS, YDEGEE. This CDR3 is 17 amino acids long. The ends lost 0 bases at V and 3 bases at J; junction bases unmatched: 9. CDR3 coding DNA: TGTGCCAGCAGCTTGGCCGGATATGGGACAGGGGTCTACGAGCAGTACTTC. It specifies CASSLAGYGTGVYEQYF.

The chain joins TRBV27 to TRBJ2-1; maybe TRBD2 (5 bases). The CDR3 sequence is 19 residues long. Germline CDR1 and CDR2: MNHEY and SMNVEV (reference sequence). V was shortened by 4 bases and J by 2 bases, with 24 bases between the two germline ends. The CDR3 is CASSSPDDAAGLTYNEQFF. The CDR3 DNA follows: TGTGCCAGCAGTTCTCCCGACGACGCGGCGGGCCTCACCTACAATGAGCAGTTCTTC.

This clonotype was counted a few times. The chain joins TRBV20-1 to TRBJ2-5; D gene uncertain. The V gene lost 6 bases and the J gene lost 5 bases, with 10 bases spanning the gap. The V gene's germline CDR1 is DFQATT and CDR2 SNEGSKA (reference sequence). This CDR3 has 11 amino acids. This CDR3 reads CSASQRETQYF. The CDR3 DNA follows: TGCAGTGCCTCTCAGAGGGAGACCCAGTACTTC.

The rearrangement links TRBV28 to TRBJ2-7, with 7 bases that match TRBD1. V trimming: 2 bases; J trimming: 4 bases; junction bases outside the gene matches: 8. Looked up from germline, CDR1 is MDHEN and CDR2 is SYDVKM. CDR3 size: 15 residues. For the CDR3, the DNA is TGTGCCAGCAGTTTAAGGGGACAGCCAACTTACGAGCAGTACTTC. It translates to CASSLRGQPTYEQYF.

This chain connects TRBV21-1 to TRBJ2-3; the DNA was not compared with TRBD1, the D call given in the table. TRBV21-1 is recorded as a pseudogene. This CDR3 is 14 amino acids long. The CDR3 spells CASSRAGEEDTQYF. CDR3 DNA sequence: TGTGCCAGCAGCAGGGCAGGGGAAGAAGATACGCAGTATTTT.

The V call is TRBV7-8, the J call TRBJ2-5; D is possibly TRBD1 (6 bases). Germline-derived CDR1 and CDR2 are SGHVS and FQNEAQ. The CDR3 contains 11 residues. Between the trimmed V and J ends, which lost 11 bases and 3 bases, there was a span of 10 bases. Here the CDR3 reads CAQGMEETQYF. CDR3 DNA: TGTGCCCAGGGGATGGAAGAGACCCAGTACTTC.

This clonotype occurred a few times. The J gene is TRBJ2-3, the V gene TRBV7-8, with 14 nucleotides matching TRBD2. The CDR3 is 19 amino acids. V shed 5 bases and J 1 base; nucleotides not matched to a gene: 11. The germline V gene has CDR1 SGHVS and CDR2 FQNEAQ. The CDR3 spells CASSLNPGTSGRRTDTQYF. CDR3 DNA: TGTGCCAGCAGCCTCAACCCCGGGACTAGCGGGAGACGCACAGATACGCAGTATTTT. The full variable domain, in which reference TRBV7-8 and TRBJ2-3 provide the parts outside the CDR3, is GAGVSQSPRYKVAKRGQDVALRCDPISGHVSLFWYQQALGQGPEFLTYFQNEAQLDKSGLPSDRFFAERPEGSVSTLKIQRTQQEDSAVYLCASSLNPGTSGRRTDTQYFGPGTRLTVL.

This clonotype was observed a few times. This sequence joins TRBV2 and TRBJ2-3, with D perhaps matching TRBD1 (6 bases). V was cut by 5 bases and J by 6 bases, with 12 bases left in between. Germline-derived CDR1 and CDR2 are SNHLY and FYNNEI. The CDR3 covers 13 residues. The CDR3 loop is CASSQGLLDTQYF. As DNA, the CDR3 is TGTGCCAGCAGTCAGGGGTTGTTGGATACGCAGTATTTT.

This clonotype was seen only once. The rearrangement uses TRBV15 and TRBJ1-1; D gene uncertain. CDR1 and CDR2 from the germline V gene are LNHNV and YYDKDF (reference sequence). V gave up 4 bases and J gave up 11 bases, with 17 bases separating them. The CDR3 spans 13 residues. The CDR3 DNA reads as TGTGCCACCAGCACCGACACACTCCCGGGGGCTTTCTTT. As protein: CATSTDTLPGAFF.

This clonotype turned up a few times. The CDR3 region has the DNA TGCAGCGTTGACAGATCCGGGGTAGGGCGCACTGAAGCTTTCTTT. Its protein product is CSVDRSGVGRTEAFF. This sequence joins TRBV29-1 and TRBJ1-1; D uncertain. The CDR3 extends over 15 amino acids. CDR1 SQVTM and CDR2 ANQGSEA come from the germline V gene. V was trimmed by 3 bases and J by 4 bases, leaving 18 bases between them.

In this sample, this clonotype turned up a few times. One end of the junction varies from germline; a read error may be responsible. The chain links TRBV7-7 to TRBJ2-1; TRBD1 or TRBD2 may be the D gene (5 bases each). The CDR3 sequence is 16 residues long. Germline CDR1 and CDR2: SSHAT and FNYEAQ (reference sequence). CDR3 amino acids: CASSITVGATIGEQFF. CDR3 coding DNA: TGTGCTAGCAGCATCACGGTCGGGGCTACAATCGGTGAGCAGTTCTTC.

In this sample, this clonotype turned up many times. The V gene is TRBV24-1, the J gene TRBJ2-1, with D unresolved. Trimming shortened V by 4 bases and J by 8 bases, and 14 bases separated the two germline ends. Germline V gene data show CDR1 as KGHDR and CDR2 as SFDVKD. This CDR3 contains 14 residues. CDR3: CATSDRRGLDEQFF. The CDR3 DNA is TGTGCCACCAGTGACCGACGAGGTCTAGATGAGCAGTTCTTC.

The chain links TRBV29-1 to TRBJ2-3; TRBD1 aligns across 8 bases. The germline V gene encodes CDR1 SQVTM and CDR2 ANQGSEA. V lost 2 bases and J lost 1; bases outside the gene matches: 2. This CDR3 has 14 amino acids. The CDR3: CSVEQGQGTDTQYF. The CDR3 region has the DNA TGCAGCGTTGAACAGGGACAGGGCACAGATACGCAGTATTTT.

Points on this clonotype: A clone one base away is much larger, so this may be a read error. J is TRBJ2-5 and V is TRBV7-2; 9 nucleotides agree with TRBD1. Germline assignment: CDR1 SGHTA and CDR2 FQGNSA. Trimming cost V 8 bases and J 2 bases; bases outside gene matches: 12. The CDR3 length is 16 residues. The CDR3 DNA reads as TGTGCCAGCCGTCTCGCGGGGACAGGGATACAAGAGACCCAGTACTTC. Encoded protein: CASRLAGTGIQETQYF.

The chain recombines TRBV28 with TRBJ2-3; D not resolved. The ends were cut back, 4 bases at V and 1 base at J, with 15 bases in the middle. CDR3 length equals 16 residues. Germline loops: CDR1 MDHEN, CDR2 SYDVKM. CDR3 DNA: TGTGCCAGCAGTTCCCCCGCGGTTCAGGGCACAGATACGCAGTATTTT. It yields the protein CASSSPAVQGTDTQYF. Complete variable domain (other parts from reference TRBV28 and TRBJ2-3): DVKVTQSSRYLVKRTGEKVFLECVQDMDHENMFWYRQDPGLGLRLIYFSYDVKMKEKGDIPEGYSVSREKKERFSLILESASTNQTSMYLCASSSPAVQGTDTQYFGPGTRLTVL.

J is TRBJ2-5 and V is TRBV10-3, with 7 nucleotides matching TRBD2. V lost 6 bases and J lost 5; bases outside the gene matches: 15. Germline V gene data show CDR1 as ENHRY and CDR2 as SYGVKD. The CDR3 runs to 16 residues. CDR3 sequence reads: CAISLEASGGWETQYF. For the CDR3, the DNA is TGTGCCATCAGCCTGGAGGCTAGCGGTGGTTGGGAGACCCAGTACTTC.

This clonotype occurred a few times. The V call is TRBV14, the J call TRBJ1-1; D perhaps matches TRBD1 (6 bases). This CDR3 contains 15 residues. V was trimmed by 0 bases and J by 4 bases, leaving 12 bases between them. Germline V gene lookup returns CDR1 SGHDN and CDR2 FVKESK. CDR3 DNA: TGTGCCAGCAGCCAAGACGAACGAGGGGGCACTGAAGCTTTCTTT. Translation: CASSQDERGGTEAFF.

This clonotype was recorded only once. This sequence joins TRBV4-3 and TRBJ1-5; D gene ambiguous. CDR3 length: 14 amino acids. The V gene lost 0 bases and the J gene lost 9 bases, with 12 bases spanning the gap. Germline assignment: CDR1 LGHNA and CDR2 YSLEER. The CDR3: CASSQDRLTRPQHF. CDR3 DNA: TGCGCCAGCAGCCAAGATAGACTCACAAGGCCCCAGCATTTT.

This clonotype appeared many times. The chain joins TRBV20-1 to TRBJ1-2, with 9 bases fitting TRBD1. Germline lookup yields CDR1 DFQATT and CDR2 SNEGSKA (reference sequence). J lost 5 bases, V lost 6 bases, and 10 bases had no gene match. This CDR3 has 14 amino acids. The DNA of the CDR3 is TGCAGTGCGCGCCCGGACAGGGGATGGTATGGCTACACCTTC. It is translated as CSARPDRGWYGYTF.

The chain recombines TRBV2 with TRBJ2-5; perhaps TRBD2 as D (5 bases). In germline, CDR1 is SNHLY, CDR2 FYNNEI. This CDR3 contains 14 residues. Trimming pared 6 bases from V and 0 bases from J, leaving 11 bases between. CDR3 amino acids: CASRSGVYQETQYF. CDR3 DNA: TGTGCCAGCAGATCCGGGGTATACCAAGAGACCCAGTACTTC.

This clonotype was detected a few times. V usage is TRBV12-3 or TRBV12-4 and J usage is TRBJ1-1, with no clear D. The ends were cut back, 4 bases at V and 3 bases at J, with 15 bases in the middle. The CDR3 consists of 15 residues. CDR3 bases: TGTGCCAGCAGTTCCTACTTTGGATCCTACACTGAAGCTTTCTTT. Amino acids: CASSSYFGSYTEAFF.

The rearrangement joins TRBV7-9 to TRBJ1-2; the D is unclear. This CDR3 is 17 amino acids long. The V and J ends lost 4 bases and 3 bases respectively, with 21 bases between them. Germline-derived CDR1 and CDR2 are SEHNR and FQNEAQ (reference sequence). The CDR3 region is CASSSTLFRDYYYGYTF. DNA of the CDR3: TGTGCCAGCAGCTCGACCCTCTTCAGAGACTACTACTATGGCTACACCTTC.